The next 4 T cell receptor beta chains were all read from a single sample in a study of T cell responses to AZD1222 COVID-19 vaccine. Here immunoSEQ multiplex PCR was the method, and the copy in TCRdb shows in-frame clones only, minus some. The sample carries 100,000 to 140,000 clones, about 92% recorded once. Material: peripheral blood, obtained 28 days after the second AZD1222 dose. The receptors shown here come from an adult who received the AZD1222 COVID-19 vaccine.

In its sample, this clone was seen once. The gene calls are TRBV20-1 and TRBJ1-1, with D hard to call. The germline V and J ends were trimmed by 2 bases and 11 bases, with 12 bases remaining between them. CDR3 length: 11 amino acids. Looked up from germline, CDR1 is DFQATT and CDR2 is SNEGSKA (reference sequence). The CDR3 sequence is CSARRDGGAFF. The CDR3 nucleotides read TGCAGTGCTAGACGTGACGGAGGGGCTTTCTTT.

The V gene is TRBV5-8, the J gene TRBJ2-7, with a possible D match to TRBD1 (6 bases). From germline, CDR1 is SGHTS and CDR2 YDEGEE. The CDR3 is made up of 15 amino acids. V shed 2 bases and J shed 2 bases, with 14 bases lying between them. The CDR3 coding sequence is TGTGCCAGCAGCTTACCCAGCAGGGGACCCTACGAGCAGTACTTC. It specifies CASSLPSRGPYEQYF.

The chain has TRBV5-1 and TRBJ2-7; unclear D gene. V was shortened by 2 bases and J by 2 bases, with 8 bases between the two germline ends. CDR1 is SGHRS, CDR2 YFSETQ, per germline. CDR3 length: 13 residues. The CDR3 loop reads CASSFDHPYEQYF. The CDR3, as DNA: TGCGCCAGCAGCTTCGACCACCCCTACGAGCAGTACTTC.

The chain joins TRBV9 to TRBJ1-6; D gene unclear. The germline V and J ends were trimmed by 6 bases and 6 bases, with 16 bases remaining between them. CDR3 size: 15 residues. Germline V CDR1 and CDR2: SGDLS, YYNGEE. CDR3 amino acids: CASTDPRTANSPLHF. CDR3 coding DNA: TGTGCCAGCACCGACCCGCGGACGGCTAATTCACCCCTCCACTTT.